This TCR beta chain stems from a study of blood T cell repertoires in COVID-19. As for the study in general: COVID-19 samples, acute and convalescent, were from the United States, Italy and Spain. PBMCs, B-cell-depleted T cells, or T cells were the source of the cDNA or gDNA that made up the material.

The cohort comprised adults aged about 18 to 90 years residing in about 25 US areas. Cohort placement rested on clinical history that participants reported themselves. This CDR3 region has 17 residues. From germline, CDR1 is SGHRS and CDR2 YFSETQ. The J segment lost 1 base and the V segment lost 6 bases, leaving 15 bases of the junction unmatched. Profiling relied on immunoSEQ multiplex PCR, and the TCRdb table lists in-frame clones only, not all of them. This table has more than 300,000 clones, around 89% appearing once. Material: PBMCs or T cells enriched from blood (not recorded which). This TCR came from a woman under 30 who had recovered from COVID-19. The chain links TRBV5-1 to TRBJ2-5, with 7 bases lining up with TRBD2. Here the CDR3 reads CASTVRRTRFSQETQYF. CDR3 DNA sequence: TGCGCCAGCACTGTACGAAGGACTAGGTTCTCCCAAGAGACCCAGTACTTC.